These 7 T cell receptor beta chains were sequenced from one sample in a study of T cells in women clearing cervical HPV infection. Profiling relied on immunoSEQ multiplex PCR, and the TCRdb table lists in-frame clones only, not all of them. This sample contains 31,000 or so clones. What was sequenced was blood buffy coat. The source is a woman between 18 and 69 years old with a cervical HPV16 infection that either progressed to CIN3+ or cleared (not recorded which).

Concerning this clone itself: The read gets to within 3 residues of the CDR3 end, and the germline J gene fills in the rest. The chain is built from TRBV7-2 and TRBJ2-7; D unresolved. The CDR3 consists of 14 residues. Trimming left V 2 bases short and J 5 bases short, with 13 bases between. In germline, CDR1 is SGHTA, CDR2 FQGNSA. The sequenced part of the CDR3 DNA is TGTGCCAGCAGCTTAAGAGTCAGCCGGGACGAG. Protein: CASSLRVSRDE. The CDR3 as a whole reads CASSLRVSRDEQYF.

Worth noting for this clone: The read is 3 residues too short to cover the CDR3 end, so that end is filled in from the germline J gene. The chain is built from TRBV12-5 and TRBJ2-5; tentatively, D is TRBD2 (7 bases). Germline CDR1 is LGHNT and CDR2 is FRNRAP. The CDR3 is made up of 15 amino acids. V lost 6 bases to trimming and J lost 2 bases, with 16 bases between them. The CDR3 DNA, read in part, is TGTGCTAGTGGGGGGGGGCGGGGGAATCAAGAGACC. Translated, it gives CASGGGRGNQET. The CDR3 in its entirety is CASGGGRGNQETQYF.

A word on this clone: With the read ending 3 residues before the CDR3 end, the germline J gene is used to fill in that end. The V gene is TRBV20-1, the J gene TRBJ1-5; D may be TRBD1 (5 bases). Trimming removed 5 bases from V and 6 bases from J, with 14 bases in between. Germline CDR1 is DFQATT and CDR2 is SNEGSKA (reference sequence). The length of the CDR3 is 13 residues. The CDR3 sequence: CSAAWGRSQPQHF. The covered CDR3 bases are TGCAGTGCTGCCTGGGGCCGAAGTCAGCCC.

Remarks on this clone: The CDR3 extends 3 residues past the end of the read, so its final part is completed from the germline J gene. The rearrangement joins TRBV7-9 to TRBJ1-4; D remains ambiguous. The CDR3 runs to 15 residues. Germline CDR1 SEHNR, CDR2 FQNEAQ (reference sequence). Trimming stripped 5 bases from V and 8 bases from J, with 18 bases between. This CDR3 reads CASSPLGIRPEKLFF. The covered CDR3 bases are TGTGCCAGCAGCCCCCTTGGCATACGTCCCGAAAAA.

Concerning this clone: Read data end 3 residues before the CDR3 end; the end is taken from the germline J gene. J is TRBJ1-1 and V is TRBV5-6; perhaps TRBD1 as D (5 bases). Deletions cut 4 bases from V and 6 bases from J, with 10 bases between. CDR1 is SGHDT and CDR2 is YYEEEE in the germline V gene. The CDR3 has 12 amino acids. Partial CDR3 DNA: TGTGCCAGCAGCCTAAGGGGCGCTGAA. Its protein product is CASSLRGAE. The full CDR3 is CASSLRGAEAFF.

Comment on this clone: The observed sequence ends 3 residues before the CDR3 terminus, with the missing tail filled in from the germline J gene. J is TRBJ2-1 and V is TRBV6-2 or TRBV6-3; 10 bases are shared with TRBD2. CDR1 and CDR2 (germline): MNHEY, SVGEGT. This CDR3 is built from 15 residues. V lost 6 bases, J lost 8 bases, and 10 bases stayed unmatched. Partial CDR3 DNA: TGTGCCAGCAGCGCTCGACTAGCGGGTGGCTATGAG. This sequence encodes CASSARLAGGYE. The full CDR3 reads CASSARLAGGYEQFF.

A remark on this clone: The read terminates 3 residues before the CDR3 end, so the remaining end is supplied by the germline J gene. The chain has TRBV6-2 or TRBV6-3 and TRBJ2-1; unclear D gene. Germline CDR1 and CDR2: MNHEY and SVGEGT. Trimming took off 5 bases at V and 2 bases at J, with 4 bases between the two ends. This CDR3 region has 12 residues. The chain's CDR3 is CASSLTYNEQFF. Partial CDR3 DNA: TGTGCCAGCAGTCTTACCTACAATGAG.